Listed here are 19 T cell receptor beta chains from one sample, sequenced in a study of shared clonotypes between healthy human individuals. The protocol was immunoSEQ multiplex PCR, while the TCRdb copy is restricted to in-frame clones and leaves out a portion. The table has approximately 2.5 million clones, more than 90% seen once; the top ten hold over 0.12%. The sequenced material came from naive CD4+ T cells sorted from blood. Described subset: CD45RA+ positively selected. All receptors come from a man aged 18 to 29 in good health.

With respect to this clone: The junction departs from germline at one end; a sequencing error may be responsible. This rearrangement joins TRBV7-7 to TRBJ2-5, with D perhaps TRBD1 (6 bases). Germline CDR1 is SSHAT and CDR2 is FNYEAQ (reference sequence). This CDR3 is built from 14 residues. The CDR3 nucleotides are TGTGCTAGCAGCTCCGTTCAGGGGCAGGAGACCCAGTACTTC. This gives the protein CASSSVQGQETQYF.

This chain uses TRBV4-3 with TRBJ2-7; D not resolved. CDR3 size: 15 residues. V lost 0 bases and J 6 bases, leaving 15 bases between the germline ends. Per germline, CDR1 LGHNA and CDR2 YSLEER. This chain's CDR3 is CASSQDIALLGEQYF. The CDR3 nucleotides read TGCGCCAGCAGCCAAGATATCGCCCTATTGGGCGAGCAGTACTTC.

The genes are TRBV12-2 and TRBJ1-6. TRBV12-2 constitutes a pseudogene. The CDR3 contains 16 residues. The DNA for the CDR3 is TGTGCAAGTCGCTTAGCCCGGCGGACGGGAAATTCACCCCTCCACTTT. Translated: CASRLARRTGNSPLHF.

About this clone: Other nucleotide sequences from this sample produce the same CDR3. The CDR3: CASSRTSGNYEQYF. The CDR3 region has the DNA TGTGCCAGTAGTAGGACTAGCGGGAACTACGAGCAGTACTTC. V usage is TRBV19 and J usage is TRBJ2-7; 12 positions match TRBD2. The junction had 1 base not matched to a gene; V was cut back by 4 bases and J by 3 bases. This CDR3 is built from 14 residues. Germline CDR1 and CDR2: LNHDA and SQIVND (reference sequence).

The chain links TRBV6-1 to TRBJ1-1; 10 bases are shared with TRBD1. Germline V gene sequence: CDR1 MNHNS, CDR2 SASEGT. The CDR3 is made up of 13 amino acids. The CDR3 DNA reads TGTGGATTAGACAGGGGGCCGAACACTGAAGCTTTCTTT. Protein sequence: CGLDRGPNTEAFF.

With regard to this clone: Other DNA sequences from this sample encode an identical CDR3 as well. The chain recombines TRBV5-1 with TRBJ2-1; 9 bases are a match to TRBD2. The CDR3 contains 15 residues. Per the germline V gene, CDR1 is SGHRS and CDR2 is YFSETQ. The junction had 3 bases not matched to a gene; V was cut back by 2 bases and J by 3 bases. The CDR3: CASSLAGGLYNEQFF. In nucleotides, the CDR3 is TGCGCCAGCAGCTTAGCGGGGGGCCTCTACAATGAGCAGTTCTTC.

This clone has only a few counts. V gene TRBV5-1 combines with J gene TRBJ1-6; TRBD1 is a possible D gene (5 bases). Germline CDR1 reads SGHRS; CDR2 reads YFSETQ. The CDR3 has 13 residues. V lost 4 bases and J lost 8, with 10 bases in between. CDR3 DNA sequence: TGCGCCAGCAGCCAGGTGGGGGATTCACCCCTCCACTTT. The encoded protein is CASSQVGDSPLHF.

The chain carries TRBV6-1 and TRBJ2-7; no reliable D call. V was cut by 1 base and J by 7 bases, with 14 bases left in between. This CDR3 has 14 amino acids. Germline-derived CDR1 and CDR2 are MNHNS and SASEGT. In DNA form, the CDR3 reads TGTGCCAGCAGTGAAGACCCGGGTGGGTGGGAGCAGTACTTC. The encoded protein is CASSEDPGGWEQYF.

The chain has TRBV6-6 and TRBJ2-1, with D possibly TRBD1 on 6 matching bases. CDR1 MNHNY and CDR2 SVGAGI come from the germline V gene (reference sequence). CDR3 length: 15 residues. V lost 6 bases, J lost 0 bases, and 12 bases lay in between. The CDR3: CASSLEGVSYNEQFF. The DNA of the CDR3 is TGTGCCAGCAGCCTCGAGGGGGTCTCCTACAATGAGCAGTTCTTC.

V and J are TRBV4-3 and TRBJ2-1, with no clear D. Germline V gene data show CDR1 as LGHNA and CDR2 as YSLEER. The CDR3 has 14 residues. Trimming took 0 bases from V and 6 from J, leaving 9 bases between them. The CDR3 DNA follows: TGCGCCAGCAGCCAAGACTTAATCCCCAATGAGCAGTTCTTC. Its protein product is CASSQDLIPNEQFF.

The chain links TRBV28 to TRBJ1-3, with 7 bases fitting TRBD1. The V segment lost 4 bases and the J segment 5 bases; nucleotides outside the gene matches: 5. Germline CDR1 is MDHEN and CDR2 is SYDVKM. The CDR3 covers 14 residues. The CDR3 protein is CASSWQGVRNTIYF. In DNA, the CDR3 is TGTGCCAGCAGTTGGCAGGGGGTAAGAAACACCATATATTTT.

The gene calls are TRBV11-2 and TRBJ2-5; D gene ambiguous. CDR1 and CDR2 from the germline V gene are SGHAT and FQNNGV. With 0 bases removed from V and 3 bases from J, the gap between germline ends came to 5 bases. CDR3 length: 13 residues. The CDR3 nucleotides are TGTGCCAGCAGCTTAGATTGGGAAGAGACCCAGTACTTC. Translating it yields CASSLDWEETQYF.

The table lists this clone with a count of one. Within the sample, other DNA sequences also encode this same CDR3. This chain joins TRBV5-6 and TRBJ2-5, with 16 bases matching TRBD2. Germline V gives CDR1 SGHDT, CDR2 YYEEEE. V gave up 3 bases and J gave up 2 bases; unmatched junction bases: 1. The CDR3 is made up of 16 amino acids. In DNA form, the CDR3 reads TGTGCCAGCAGCTCGGGACTAGCGGGGGGGCAAGAGACCCAGTACTTC. This codes for CASSSGLAGGQETQYF.

The chain joins TRBV18 to TRBJ2-7; no firm D call. Germline CDR1 KGHSH, CDR2 LQKENI. The V end was cut by 3 bases, the J end by 5 bases, with 11 bases between. This CDR3 spans 13 amino acids. CDR3 loop: CASSPRVDHEQYF. The CDR3 DNA follows: TGTGCCAGCTCACCCCGCGTCGATCACGAGCAGTACTTC.

The V and J genes are TRBV2 and TRBJ1-1, with TRBD1 matching over 9 bases. This CDR3 spans 14 amino acids. Germline V CDR1 and CDR2: SNHLY, FYNNEI. The V and J ends lost 3 bases and 5 bases, in that order; junction bases with no gene match: 4. CDR3 region: CASSETGGWTEAFF. The CDR3 bases are TGTGCCAGCAGTGAGACAGGGGGATGGACTGAAGCTTTCTTT.

The CDR3 region has the DNA TGCGCCAGCAGCTTGTTCTCCGGGACAGGGGGCCAAGAGACCCAGTACTTC. It translates to CASSLFSGTGGQETQYF. J is TRBJ2-5 and V is TRBV5-1; the match to TRBD1 covers 11 bases. Germline CDR1 and CDR2: SGHRS and YFSETQ. J gave up 1 base and V 1 base, and 6 bases lay outside the gene matches. The CDR3 spans 17 residues.

In its sample, this clone was seen once. The J gene is TRBJ2-1, the V gene TRBV7-9, with 9 bases lining up with TRBD2. The length of the CDR3 is 17 residues. Per the germline V gene, CDR1 is SEHNR and CDR2 is FQNEAQ (reference sequence). The V gene end was trimmed by 2 bases and the J gene end by 2 bases; junction bases not matched to a gene: 7. The CDR3 loop is CASSLWGSSGTYNEQFF. CDR3 bases: TGTGCCAGCAGCTTATGGGGGTCTAGCGGGACCTACAATGAGCAGTTCTTC.

The chain carries TRBV7-2 and TRBJ2-7; tentatively, D is TRBD1 (7 bases). CDR1 and CDR2 (germline): SGHTA, FQGNSA. The CDR3 loop spans 15 amino acids. V was shortened by 5 bases and J by 1 base, with 15 bases between the two germline ends. CDR3: CASSRDREVSYEQYF. In DNA, the CDR3 is TGTGCCAGCAGCCGAGACAGGGAGGTTTCCTACGAGCAGTACTTC. The entire variable domain, with the rest obtained from reference TRBV7-2 and TRBJ2-7, is as follows: GAGVSQSPSNKVTEKGKDVELRCDPISGHTALYWYRQSLGQGLEFLIYFQGNSAPDKSGLPSDRFSAERTGGSVSTLTIQRTQQEDSAVYLCASSRDREVSYEQYFGPGTRLTVT.

In this sample, this clone turned up once. This chain joins TRBV2 and TRBJ1-4; 9 nucleotides agree with TRBD1. The length of the CDR3 is 13 residues. Germline V CDR1 and CDR2: SNHLY, FYNNEI. V lost 7 bases, J lost 6 bases, and 3 bases stayed unmatched. The CDR3 here is CASKGQGHEKLFF. In DNA form, the CDR3 reads TGTGCCAGCAAGGGACAGGGTCATGAAAAACTGTTTTTT.